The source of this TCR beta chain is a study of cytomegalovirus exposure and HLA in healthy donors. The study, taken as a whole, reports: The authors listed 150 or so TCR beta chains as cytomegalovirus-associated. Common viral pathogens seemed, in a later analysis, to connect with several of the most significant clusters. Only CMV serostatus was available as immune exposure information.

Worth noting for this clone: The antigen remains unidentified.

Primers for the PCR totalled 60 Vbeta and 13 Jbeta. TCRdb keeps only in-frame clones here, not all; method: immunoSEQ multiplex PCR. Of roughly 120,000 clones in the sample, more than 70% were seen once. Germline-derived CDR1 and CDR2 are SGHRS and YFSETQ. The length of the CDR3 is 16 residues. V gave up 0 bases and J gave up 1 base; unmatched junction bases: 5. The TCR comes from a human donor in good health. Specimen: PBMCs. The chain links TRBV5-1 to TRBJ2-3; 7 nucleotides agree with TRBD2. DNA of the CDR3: TGCGCCAGCAGCTTGGAGGGGAGGGGAGGCACAGATACGCAGTATTTT. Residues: CASSLEGRGGTDTQYF.